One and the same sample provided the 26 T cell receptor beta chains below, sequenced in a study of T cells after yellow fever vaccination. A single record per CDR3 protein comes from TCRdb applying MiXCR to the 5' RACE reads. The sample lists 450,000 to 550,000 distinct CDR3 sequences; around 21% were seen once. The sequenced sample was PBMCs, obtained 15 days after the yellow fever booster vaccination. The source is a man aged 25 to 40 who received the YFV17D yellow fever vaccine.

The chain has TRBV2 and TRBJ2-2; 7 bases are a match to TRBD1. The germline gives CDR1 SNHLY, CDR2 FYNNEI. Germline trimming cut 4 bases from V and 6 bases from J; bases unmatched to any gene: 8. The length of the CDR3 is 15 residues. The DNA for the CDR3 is TGTGCCAGCAGTGGAGGGGGCACGGATCCCGGGGAGCTGTTTTTT. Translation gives CASSGGGTDPGELFF.

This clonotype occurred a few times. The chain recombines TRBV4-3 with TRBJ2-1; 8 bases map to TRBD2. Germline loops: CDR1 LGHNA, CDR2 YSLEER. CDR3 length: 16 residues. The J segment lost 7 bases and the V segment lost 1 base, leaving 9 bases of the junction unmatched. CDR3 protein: CASSQVGGRIVNEQFF. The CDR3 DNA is TGCGCCAGCAGCCAAGTCGGCGGGAGGATCGTGAATGAGCAGTTCTTC.

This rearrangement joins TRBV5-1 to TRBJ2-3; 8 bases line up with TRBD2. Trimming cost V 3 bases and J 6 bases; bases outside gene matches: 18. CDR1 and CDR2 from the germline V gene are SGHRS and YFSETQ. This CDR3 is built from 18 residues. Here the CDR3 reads CASSSAHGPGLATDTQYF. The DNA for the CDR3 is TGCGCCAGCAGCTCGGCCCATGGGCCAGGACTAGCAACGGATACGCAGTATTTT.

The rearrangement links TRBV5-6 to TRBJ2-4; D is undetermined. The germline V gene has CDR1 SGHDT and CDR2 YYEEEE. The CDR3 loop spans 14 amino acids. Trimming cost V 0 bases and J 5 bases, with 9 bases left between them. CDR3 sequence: CASSLVGIQNIQYF. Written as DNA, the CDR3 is TGTGCCAGCAGCTTGGTAGGGATCCAAAACATTCAGTACTTC.

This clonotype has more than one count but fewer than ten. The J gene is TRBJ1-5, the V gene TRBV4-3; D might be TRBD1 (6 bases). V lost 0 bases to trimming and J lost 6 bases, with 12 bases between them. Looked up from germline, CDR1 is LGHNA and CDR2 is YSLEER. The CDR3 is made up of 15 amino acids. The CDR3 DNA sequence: TGCGCCAGCAGCCAAGACGGGGGCGCGGGTCAGCCCCAGCATTTT. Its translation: CASSQDGGAGQPQHF.

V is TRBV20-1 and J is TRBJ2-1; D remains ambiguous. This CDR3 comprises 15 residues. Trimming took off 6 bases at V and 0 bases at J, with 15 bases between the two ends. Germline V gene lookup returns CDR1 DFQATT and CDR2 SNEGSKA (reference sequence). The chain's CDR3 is CSAYLIGSSYNEQFF. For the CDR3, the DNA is TGCAGTGCCTACCTGATAGGCAGCTCCTACAATGAGCAGTTCTTC.

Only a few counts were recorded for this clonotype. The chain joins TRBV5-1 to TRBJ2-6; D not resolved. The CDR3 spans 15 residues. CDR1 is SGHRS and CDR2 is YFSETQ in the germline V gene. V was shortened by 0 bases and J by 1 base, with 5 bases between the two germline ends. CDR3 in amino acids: CASSLEVSGANVLTF. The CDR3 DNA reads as TGCGCCAGCAGCTTGGAAGTGTCTGGGGCCAACGTCCTGACTTTC.

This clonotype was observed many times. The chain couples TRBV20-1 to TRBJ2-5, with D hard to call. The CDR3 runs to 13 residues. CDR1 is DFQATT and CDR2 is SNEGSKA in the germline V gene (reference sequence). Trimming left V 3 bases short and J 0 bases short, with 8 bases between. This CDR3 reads CSASGYNQETQYF. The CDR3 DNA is TGCAGTGCTAGTGGGTACAACCAAGAGACCCAGTACTTC.

The CDR3 region is CASRGQGIGELFF. The CDR3 DNA reads as TGTGCCAGCAGGGGACAGGGTATCGGGGAGCTGTTTTTT. V gene TRBV28 combines with J gene TRBJ2-2, with TRBD1 matching 9 bases. J was trimmed by 7 bases and V by 6 bases; bases with no gene match: 3. The germline gives CDR1 MDHEN, CDR2 SYDVKM. The length of the CDR3 is 13 residues. The entire variable domain, with the rest obtained from reference TRBV28 and TRBJ2-2, is as follows: DVKVTQSSRYLVKRTGEKVFLECVQDMDHENMFWYRQDPGLGLRLIYFSYDVKMKEKGDIPEGYSVSREKKERFSLILESASTNQTSMYLCASRGQGIGELFFGEGSRLTVL.

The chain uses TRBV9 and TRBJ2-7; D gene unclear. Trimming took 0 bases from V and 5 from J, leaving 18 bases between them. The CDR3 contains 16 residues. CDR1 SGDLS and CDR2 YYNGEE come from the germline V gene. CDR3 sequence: CASSVGFSGLENEQYF. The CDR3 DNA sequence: TGTGCCAGCAGCGTAGGATTTTCCGGCCTGGAAAACGAGCAGTACTTC. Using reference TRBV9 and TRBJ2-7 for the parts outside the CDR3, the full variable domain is DSGVTQTPKHLITATGQRVTLRCSPRSGDLSVYWYQQSLDQGLQFLIQYYNGEERAKGNILERFSAQQFPDLHSELNLSSLELGDSALYFCASSVGFSGLENEQYFGPGTRLTVT.

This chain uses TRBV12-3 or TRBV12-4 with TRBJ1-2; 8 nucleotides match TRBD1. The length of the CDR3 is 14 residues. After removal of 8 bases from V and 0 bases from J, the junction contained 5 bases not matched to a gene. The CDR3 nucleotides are TGTGCCAGCGGGGGGGACAGGTCTAACTATGGCTACACCTTC. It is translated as CASGGDRSNYGYTF.

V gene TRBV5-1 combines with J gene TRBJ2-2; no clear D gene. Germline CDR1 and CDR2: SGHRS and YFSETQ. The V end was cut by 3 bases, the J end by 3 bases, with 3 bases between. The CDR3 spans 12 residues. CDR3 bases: TGCGCCAGCAGCTCCCACACCGGGGAGCTGTTTTTT. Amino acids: CASSSHTGELFF.

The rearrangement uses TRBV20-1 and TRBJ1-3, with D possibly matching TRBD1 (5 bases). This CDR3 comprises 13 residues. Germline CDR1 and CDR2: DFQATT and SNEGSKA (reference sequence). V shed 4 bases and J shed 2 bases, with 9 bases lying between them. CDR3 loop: CSANTGAGNTIYF. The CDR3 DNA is TGCAGTGCTAATACAGGTGCTGGAAACACCATATATTTT.

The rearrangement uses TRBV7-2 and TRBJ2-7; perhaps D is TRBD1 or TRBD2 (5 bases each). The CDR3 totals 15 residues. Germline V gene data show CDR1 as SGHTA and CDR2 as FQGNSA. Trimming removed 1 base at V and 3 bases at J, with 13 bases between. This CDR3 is CASSLGGSPSYEQYF. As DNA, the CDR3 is TGTGCCAGCAGCTTAGGGGGGTCTCCGAGCTACGAGCAGTACTTC.

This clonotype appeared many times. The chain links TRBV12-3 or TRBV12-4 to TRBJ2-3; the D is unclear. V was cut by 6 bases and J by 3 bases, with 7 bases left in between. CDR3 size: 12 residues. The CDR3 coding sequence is TGTGCCAGCAGCCGAACTACAGATACGCAGTATTTT. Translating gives CASSRTTDTQYF.

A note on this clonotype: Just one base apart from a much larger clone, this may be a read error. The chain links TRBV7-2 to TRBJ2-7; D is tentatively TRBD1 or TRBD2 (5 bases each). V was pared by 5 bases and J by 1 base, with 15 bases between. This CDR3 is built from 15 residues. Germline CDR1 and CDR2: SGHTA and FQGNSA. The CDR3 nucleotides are TGTGCCAGCAGCAGGGGAGTGGGTGGGTCCTACGAGCAGTACTTC. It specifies CASSRGVGGSYEQYF.

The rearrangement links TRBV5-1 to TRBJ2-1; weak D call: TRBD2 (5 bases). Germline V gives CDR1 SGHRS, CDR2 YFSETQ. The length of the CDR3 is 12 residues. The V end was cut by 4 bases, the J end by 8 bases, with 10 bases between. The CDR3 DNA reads TGCGCCAGCAGCCGATGGCGGGATGAGCAGTTCTTC. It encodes CASSRWRDEQFF.

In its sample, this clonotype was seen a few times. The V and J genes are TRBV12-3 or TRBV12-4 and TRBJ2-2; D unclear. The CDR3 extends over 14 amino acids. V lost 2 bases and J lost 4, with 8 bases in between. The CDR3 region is CASSLNGLTGELFF. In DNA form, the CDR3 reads TGTGCCAGCAGTTTAAACGGGCTCACCGGGGAGCTGTTTTTT.

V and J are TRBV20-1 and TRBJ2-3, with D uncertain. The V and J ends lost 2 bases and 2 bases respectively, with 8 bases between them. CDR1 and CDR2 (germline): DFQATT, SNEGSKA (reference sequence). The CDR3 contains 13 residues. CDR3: CSARIPATDTQYF. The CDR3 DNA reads TGCAGTGCTAGAATCCCGGCCACAGATACGCAGTATTTT.

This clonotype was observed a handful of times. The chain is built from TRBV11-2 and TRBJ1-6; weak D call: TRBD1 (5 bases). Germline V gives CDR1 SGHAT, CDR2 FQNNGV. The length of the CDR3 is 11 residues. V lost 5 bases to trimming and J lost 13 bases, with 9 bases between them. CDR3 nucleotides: TGTGCCAGCAGCCGAGGGGCTCCCCTCCACTTT. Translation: CASSRGAPLHF.

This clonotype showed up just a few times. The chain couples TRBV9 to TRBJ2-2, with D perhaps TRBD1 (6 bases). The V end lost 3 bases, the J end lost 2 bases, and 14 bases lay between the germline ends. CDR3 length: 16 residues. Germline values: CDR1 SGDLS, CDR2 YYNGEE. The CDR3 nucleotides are TGTGCCAGCAGCGAACCCAGGGGCTCAAACACCGGGGAGCTGTTTTTT. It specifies CASSEPRGSNTGELFF.

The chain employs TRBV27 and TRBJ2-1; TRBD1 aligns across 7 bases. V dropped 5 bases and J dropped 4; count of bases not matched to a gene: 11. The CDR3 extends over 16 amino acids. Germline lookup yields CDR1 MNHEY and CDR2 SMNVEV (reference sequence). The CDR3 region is CASSPQMGQFYNEQFF. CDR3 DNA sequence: TGTGCCAGCAGTCCACAGATGGGACAGTTTTACAATGAGCAGTTCTTC.

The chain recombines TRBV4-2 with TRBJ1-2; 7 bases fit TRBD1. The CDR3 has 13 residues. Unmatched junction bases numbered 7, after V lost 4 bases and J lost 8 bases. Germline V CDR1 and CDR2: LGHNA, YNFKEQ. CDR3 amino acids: CASSRAGQVGYTF. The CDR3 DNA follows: TGTGCCAGCAGCCGAGCTGGACAGGTCGGCTACACCTTC.

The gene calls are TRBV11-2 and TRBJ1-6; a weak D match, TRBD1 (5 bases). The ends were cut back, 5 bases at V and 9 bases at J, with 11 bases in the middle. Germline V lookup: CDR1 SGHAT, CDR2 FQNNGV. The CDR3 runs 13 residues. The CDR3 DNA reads TGTGCCAGCAGCAAGGCCGGGGGTTCACCCCTCCACTTT. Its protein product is CASSKAGGSPLHF.

CDR3 coding DNA: TGTGCCAGTTCGGATACTAGCGCTTACCCCACAGATACGCAGTATTTT. It yields the protein CASSDTSAYPTDTQYF. The J gene is TRBJ2-3, the V gene TRBV6-1, with 7 positions matching TRBD2. The germline CDR1 and CDR2 sequences are MNHNS and SASEGT. V lost 9 bases and J lost 2; bases outside the gene matches: 14. This CDR3 has 16 residues.

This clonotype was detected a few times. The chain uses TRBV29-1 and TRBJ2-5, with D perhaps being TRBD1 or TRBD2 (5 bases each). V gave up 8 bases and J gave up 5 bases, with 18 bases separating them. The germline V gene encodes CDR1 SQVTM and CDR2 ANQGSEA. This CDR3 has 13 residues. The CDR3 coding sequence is TGCAGCTCCGCGGACTCCTGGGGGGAGACCCAGTACTTC. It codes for CSSADSWGETQYF.